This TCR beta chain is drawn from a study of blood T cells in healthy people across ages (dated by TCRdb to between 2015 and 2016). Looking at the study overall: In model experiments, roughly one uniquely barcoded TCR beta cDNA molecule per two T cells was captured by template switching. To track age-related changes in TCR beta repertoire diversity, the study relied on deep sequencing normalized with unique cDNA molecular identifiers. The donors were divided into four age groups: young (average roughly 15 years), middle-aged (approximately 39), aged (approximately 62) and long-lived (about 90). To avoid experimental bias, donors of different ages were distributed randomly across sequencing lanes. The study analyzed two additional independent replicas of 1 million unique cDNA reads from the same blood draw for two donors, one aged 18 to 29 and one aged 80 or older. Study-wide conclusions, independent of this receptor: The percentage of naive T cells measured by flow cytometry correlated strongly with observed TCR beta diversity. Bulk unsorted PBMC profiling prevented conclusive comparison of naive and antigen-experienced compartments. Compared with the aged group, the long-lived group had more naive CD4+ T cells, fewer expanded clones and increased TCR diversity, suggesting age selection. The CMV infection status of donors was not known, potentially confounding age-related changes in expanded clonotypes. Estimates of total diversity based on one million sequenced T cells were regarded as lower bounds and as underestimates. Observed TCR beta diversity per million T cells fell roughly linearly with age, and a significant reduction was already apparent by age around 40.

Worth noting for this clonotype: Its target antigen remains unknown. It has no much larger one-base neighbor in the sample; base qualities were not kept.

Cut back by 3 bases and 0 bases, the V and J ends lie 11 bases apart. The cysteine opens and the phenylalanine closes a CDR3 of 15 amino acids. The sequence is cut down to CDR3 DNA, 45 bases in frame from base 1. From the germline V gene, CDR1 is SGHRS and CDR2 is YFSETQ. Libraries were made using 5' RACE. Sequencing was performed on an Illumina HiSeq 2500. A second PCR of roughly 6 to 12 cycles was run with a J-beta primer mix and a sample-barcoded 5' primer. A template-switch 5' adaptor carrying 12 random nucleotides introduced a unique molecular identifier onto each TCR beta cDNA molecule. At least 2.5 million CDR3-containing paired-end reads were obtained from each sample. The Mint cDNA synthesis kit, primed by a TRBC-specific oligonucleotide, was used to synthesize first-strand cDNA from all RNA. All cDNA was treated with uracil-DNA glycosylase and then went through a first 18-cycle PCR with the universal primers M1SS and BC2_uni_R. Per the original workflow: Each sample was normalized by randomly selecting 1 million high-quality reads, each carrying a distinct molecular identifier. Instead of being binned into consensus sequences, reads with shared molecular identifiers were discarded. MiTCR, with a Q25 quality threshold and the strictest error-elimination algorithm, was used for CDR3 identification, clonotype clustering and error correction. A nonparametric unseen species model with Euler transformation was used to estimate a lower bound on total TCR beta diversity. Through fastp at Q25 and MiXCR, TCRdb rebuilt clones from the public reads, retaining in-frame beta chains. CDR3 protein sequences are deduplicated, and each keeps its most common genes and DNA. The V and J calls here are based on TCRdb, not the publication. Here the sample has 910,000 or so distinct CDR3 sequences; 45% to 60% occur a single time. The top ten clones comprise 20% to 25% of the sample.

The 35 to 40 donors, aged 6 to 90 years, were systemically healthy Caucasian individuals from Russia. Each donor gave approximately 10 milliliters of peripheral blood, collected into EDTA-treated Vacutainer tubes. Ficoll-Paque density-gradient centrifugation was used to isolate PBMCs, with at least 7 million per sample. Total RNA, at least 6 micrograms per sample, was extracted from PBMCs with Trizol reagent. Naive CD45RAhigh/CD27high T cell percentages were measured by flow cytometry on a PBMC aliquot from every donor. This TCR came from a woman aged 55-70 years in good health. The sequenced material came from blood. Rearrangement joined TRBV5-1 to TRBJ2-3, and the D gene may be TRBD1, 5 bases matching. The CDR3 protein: CASSWVQGSTDTQYF. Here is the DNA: TGCGCCAGCAGCTGGGTTCAGGGTAGCACAGATACGCAGTATTTT.